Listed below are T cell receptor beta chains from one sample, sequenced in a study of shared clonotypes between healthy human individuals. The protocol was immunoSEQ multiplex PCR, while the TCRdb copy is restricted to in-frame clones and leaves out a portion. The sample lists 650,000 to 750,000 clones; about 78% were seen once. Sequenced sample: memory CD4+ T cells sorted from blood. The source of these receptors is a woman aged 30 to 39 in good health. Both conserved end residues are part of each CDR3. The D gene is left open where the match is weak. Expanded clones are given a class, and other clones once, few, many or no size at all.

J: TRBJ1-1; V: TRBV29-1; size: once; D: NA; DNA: TGCAGCGTTGGTCGTCTGTGGGACTGGGACACTGAAGCTTTCTTT; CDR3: CSVGRLWDWDTEAFF
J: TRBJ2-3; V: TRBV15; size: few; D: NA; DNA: TGTGCCACCAGCAGAGATCGAGGGGCTGGTCCCGATACGCAGTATTTT; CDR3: CATSRDRGAGPDTQYF
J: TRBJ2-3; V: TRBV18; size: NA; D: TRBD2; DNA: TGTGCCAGCTCACGAAATGAGGGGAGGGAAGATACGCAGTATTTT; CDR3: CASSRNEGREDTQYF
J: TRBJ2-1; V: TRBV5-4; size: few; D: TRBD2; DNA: TGTGCCAGCAGCTTGGGTGAACTAGCGGGGAATGAGCAGTTCTTC; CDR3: CASSLGELAGNEQFF
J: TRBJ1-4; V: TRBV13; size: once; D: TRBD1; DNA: TGTGCCAGCAGCCAGGACAGGGGGCGAGAAAAACTGTTTTTT; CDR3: CASSQDRGREKLFF
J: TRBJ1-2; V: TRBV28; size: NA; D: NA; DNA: TGTGCCAGCAGTTTAGGGCAGGGCTATGGCTACACCTTC; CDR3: CASSLGQGYGYTF
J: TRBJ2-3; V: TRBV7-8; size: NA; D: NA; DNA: TGTGCCAGCAGCTTGGAGACTCCGCTGGGAACAGATACGCAGTATTTT; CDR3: CASSLETPLGTDTQYF
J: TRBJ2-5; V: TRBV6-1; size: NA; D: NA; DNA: TGTGCCAGCAGCATGTCAGAGACCCAGTACTTC; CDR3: CASSMSETQYF
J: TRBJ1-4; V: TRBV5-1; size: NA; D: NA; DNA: TGCGCCAGCAGCTTACAAACAACTAATGAAAAACTGTTTTTT; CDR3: CASSLQTTNEKLFF
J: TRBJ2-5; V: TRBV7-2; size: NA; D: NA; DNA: TGTGCCAGCAGCTTAGTCAGGGGCATGTCGGAGACCCAGTACTTC; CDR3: CASSLVRGMSETQYF
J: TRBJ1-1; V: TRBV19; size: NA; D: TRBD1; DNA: TGTGCCAGTAGGGGACAGGGAGTAGAAGCTTTCTTT; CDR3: CASRGQGVEAFF
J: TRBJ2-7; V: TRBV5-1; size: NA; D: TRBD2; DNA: TGCGCCAGCAGCGATTCAGCGGGAGGCGAGCAGTACTTC; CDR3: CASSDSAGGEQYF
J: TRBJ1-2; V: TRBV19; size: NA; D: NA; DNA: TGTGCCAGTAGTATGACAGAGGTTTATGGCTACACCTTC; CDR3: CASSMTEVYGYTF
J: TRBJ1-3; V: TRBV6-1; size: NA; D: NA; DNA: TGTGCCAGCAGCGCTCAGGAAGGAAACACCATATATTTT; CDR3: CASSAQEGNTIYF
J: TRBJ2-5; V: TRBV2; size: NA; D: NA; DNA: TGTGCCAGCGTAGGGAACTCCCAAGAGACCCAGTACTTC; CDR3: CASVGNSQETQYF
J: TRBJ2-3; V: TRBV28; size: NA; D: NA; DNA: TGTGCCAGCAGCTTTAACCCCTCGAGGACAGATACGCAGTATTTT; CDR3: CASSFNPSRTDTQYF
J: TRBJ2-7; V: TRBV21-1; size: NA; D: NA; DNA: TGTGCCAGCAGCAAAAGGGGGACGCGGCGGGAAAACTCCTACGAGCAGTACTTC; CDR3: CASSKRGTRRENSYEQYF
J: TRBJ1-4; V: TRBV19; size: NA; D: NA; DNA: TGTGCCAGTAGAGAACAGGAGGGGATGAGGGAAAAACTGTTTTTT; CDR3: CASREQEGMREKLFF
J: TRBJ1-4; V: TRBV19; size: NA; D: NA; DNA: TGTGCCAGTAGTATAAAAATGAATCGGGAAAAACTGTTTTTT; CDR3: CASSIKMNREKLFF
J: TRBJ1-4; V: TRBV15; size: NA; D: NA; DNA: TGTGCCACCAGCAGACCCGGAACCGGGGAAAAACTGTTTTTT; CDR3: CATSRPGTGEKLFF
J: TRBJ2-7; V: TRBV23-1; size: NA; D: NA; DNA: TGCGCCAGCAGTCAATCGGGACCGTGCTACGAGCAGTACTTC; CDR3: CASSQSGPCYEQYF
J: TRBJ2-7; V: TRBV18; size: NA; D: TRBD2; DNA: TGTGCCAGCTCAGGCGGGAGGGCGGAGGAGCAGTACTTC; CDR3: CASSGGRAEEQYF
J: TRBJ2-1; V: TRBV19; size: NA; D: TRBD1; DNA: TGTGCCAGTAGTATAGGAGAGGGGGCGAGCGATGAGCAGTTCTTC; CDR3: CASSIGEGASDEQFF
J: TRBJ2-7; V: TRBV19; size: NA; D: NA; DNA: TGTGCCAGTACAAAGAACAGGGACTCCTACGAGCAGTACTTC; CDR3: CASTKNRDSYEQYF
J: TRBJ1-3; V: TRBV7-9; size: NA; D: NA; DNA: TGTGCCAGCCTGTCGGACTCTGGAAACACCATATATTTT; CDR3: CASLSDSGNTIYF
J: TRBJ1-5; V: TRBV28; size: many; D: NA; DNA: TGTGCCAGCAGTTTACTATTCCCCAATCAGCCCCAGCATTTT; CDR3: CASSLLFPNQPQHF
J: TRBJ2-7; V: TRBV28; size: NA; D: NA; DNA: TGTGCCAGCAGGCCCGGGGAGGCCTCCTACGAGCAGTACTTC; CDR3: CASRPGEASYEQYF
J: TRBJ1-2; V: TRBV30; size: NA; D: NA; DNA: TGTGCCTGGAGTACAGCCTATGGCTACACCTTC; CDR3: CAWSTAYGYTF
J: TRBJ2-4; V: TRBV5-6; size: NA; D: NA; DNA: TGTGCCAGCAGCTTGGTAGAAGTAAACATTCAGTACTTC; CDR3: CASSLVEVNIQYF
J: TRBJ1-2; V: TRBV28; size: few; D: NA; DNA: TGTGCCATCCTTAGGGGCGTACAGGGCTACACCTTC; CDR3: CAILRGVQGYTF
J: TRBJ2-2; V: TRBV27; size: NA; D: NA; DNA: TGTGCCAGCAGTTTTAAAAACACCGGGGGGCTGTTTTTT; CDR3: CASSFKNTGGLFF
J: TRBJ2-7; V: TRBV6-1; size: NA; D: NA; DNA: TGTGCCAGCAGTGAAGCGGTACTCCTCGGCTACGAGCAGTACTTC; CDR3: CASSEAVLLGYEQYF
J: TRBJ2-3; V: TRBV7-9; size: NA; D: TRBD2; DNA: TGTGCCAGCACCGGACTAGCGGGTAGCACAGATACGCAGTATTTT; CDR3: CASTGLAGSTDTQYF
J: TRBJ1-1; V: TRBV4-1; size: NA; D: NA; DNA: TGCGCCAGCAGCAAAGAGTTCATGAACACTGAAGCTTTCTTT; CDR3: CASSKEFMNTEAFF
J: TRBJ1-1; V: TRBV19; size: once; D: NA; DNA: TGTGCCAGTAGTATCAACAGGGAGTTCACTGAAGCTTTCTTT; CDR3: CASSINREFTEAFF
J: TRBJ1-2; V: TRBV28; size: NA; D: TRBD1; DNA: TGTGCCAGCAGTTTACCCGGACAGGGGGAAGACTATGGCTACACCTTC; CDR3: CASSLPGQGEDYGYTF
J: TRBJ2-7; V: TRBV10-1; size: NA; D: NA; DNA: TGCGCCAGCAGTGGAAGGGGTCCCTACGAGCAGTACTTC; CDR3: CASSGRGPYEQYF
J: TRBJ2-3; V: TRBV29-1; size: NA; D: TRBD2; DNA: TGCAGCGTTGGGGGAGGGGAGGGGAACACAGATACGCAGTATTTT; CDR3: CSVGGGEGNTDTQYF
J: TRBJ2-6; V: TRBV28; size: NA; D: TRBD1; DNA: TGTGCCAGCAGTTTATACGGGACAGGGGTCTTCTCTGGGGCCAACGTCCTGACTTTC; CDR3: CASSLYGTGVFSGANVLTF
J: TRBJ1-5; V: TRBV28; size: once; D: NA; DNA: TGTGCCAGCAGTTCGGTTTTTGGCCAGCCCCAGCATTTT; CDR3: CASSSVFGQPQHF
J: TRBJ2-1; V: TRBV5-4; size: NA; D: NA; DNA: TGTGCCAGCAGTTATAGCGCGGAGCAGTTCTTC; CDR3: CASSYSAEQFF